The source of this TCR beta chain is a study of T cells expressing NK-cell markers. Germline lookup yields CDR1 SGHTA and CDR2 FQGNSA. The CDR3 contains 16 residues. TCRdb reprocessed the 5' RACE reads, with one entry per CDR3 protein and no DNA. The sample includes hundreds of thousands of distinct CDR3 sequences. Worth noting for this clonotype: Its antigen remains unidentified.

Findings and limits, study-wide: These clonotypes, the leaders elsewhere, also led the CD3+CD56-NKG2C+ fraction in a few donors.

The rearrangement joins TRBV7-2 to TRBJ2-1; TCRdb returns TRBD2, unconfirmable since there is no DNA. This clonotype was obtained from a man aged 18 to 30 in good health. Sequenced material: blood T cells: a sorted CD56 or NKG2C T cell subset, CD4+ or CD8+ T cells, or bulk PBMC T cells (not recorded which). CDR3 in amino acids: CASSGGEGTSYNEQFF.